The T cell receptor beta chain under discussion was sequenced for a study of vaccination and CD4 T cells after COVID-19. Sequencing of DNA taken from cultured CD4+ T cells relied on the Oncomine TCR Beta short-read assay. The authors extracted genomic DNA from cultured CD4+ T cells. TCRdb reprocessed the PCR reads via MiXCR and lists one record per CDR3 protein. Here the sample spans about 1,500 distinct CDR3 sequences, about an eighth being singletons. Documented treatment: approximately 10-day PBMC culture with coronavirus spike peptide pools or control peptides (ViraFEST assay). Harvesting of the unexposed donor's CD4+ T cells predated the COVID-19 pandemic (2011-2018). Points on this clonotype: The antigen is unknown.

The CDR3 sequence is 13 residues long. V lost 4 bases and J lost 0, with 10 bases in between. Per the germline V gene, CDR1 is SQVTM and CDR2 is ANQGSEA. General study findings and limits: Spike mono-reactivity held for 304 of 307 vaccine-specific clones in convalescent patients.

Sequences were obtained from CD4+ T cells from blood, cultured in vitro. This receptor was taken from a human donor in good health. The chain uses TRBV29-1 and TRBJ2-7; D might be TRBD1 (6 bases). The CDR3 region is CSVATTGSYEQYF. The CDR3 DNA is TGCAGCGTTGCTACGACAGGCTCCTACGAGCAGTACTTC.